Detailed here is one T cell receptor (beta chain). This entry belongs to a study of blood T cell repertoires in COVID-19. About the study: COVID-19 samples, acute and convalescent, were from the United States, Italy and Spain. The analysed material was cDNA or gDNA that came from T cells, B-cell-depleted T cells, or PBMCs.

Participants' reported clinical history set cohort assignment. TCRdb's copy holds only in-frame clones and misses some; the assay was immunoSEQ multiplex PCR. The sample records 180,000 or so clones, 80% to 85% being singletons. From germline, CDR1 is MNHEY and CDR2 SMNVEV (reference sequence). The CDR3 has 16 residues. The V and J ends lost 6 bases and 6 bases, in that order; junction bases with no gene match: 13. The J gene is TRBJ1-2, the V gene TRBV27; 10 bases are shared with TRBD1. The material sequenced was PBMCs or T cells enriched from blood (not recorded which). The receptor comes from a man in his forties who had recovered from COVID-19. This CDR3 is CASSLLGTGETHGYTF. CDR3 DNA sequence: TGTGCCAGCAGCCTACTTGGGACAGGGGAGACTCATGGCTACACCTTC.